This TCR beta chain was captured in a study of graft-versus-host responses after intestinal transplantation. Germline V lookup: CDR1 MRHNA, CDR2 SNTAGT. V was pared by 4 bases and J by 4 bases, with 3 bases of the junction left unmatched. The length of the CDR3 is 14 residues. TCRdb's table, derived via immunoSEQ multiplex PCR, lists solely in-frame clones and lacks some. The data hold over 100,000 clones, with 85% to 95% observed a single time. This clone was observed a single time. Its specificity is not known. The V call is TRBV6-4, the J call TRBJ1-3; TRBD1 aligns across 8 bases. This TCR derives from a human donor who was the organ donor for an intestinal transplant. Sample: unstimulated CD8+ T cells sorted from spleen or lymph node cells, taken before transplant. The CDR3 region is CASSGTGWGNTIYF. The CDR3 nucleotides are TGTGCCAGCAGTGGGACAGGGTGGGGAAACACCATATATTTT.